One sample yielded the 2 T cell receptor beta chains listed below, sequenced in a study of CD8 T cells in Susac syndrome. When the RNA was reverse transcribed, random hexamers were used with an input of 0.5 to 1 ug. Each CDR3 protein gets one entry after TCRdb re-called the immunoSEQ multiplex PCR reads with MiXCR. The data show 100,000 to 150,000 distinct CDR3 sequences, around 94% seen once. Sequencing used CD4+ T cells from PBMCs. Every receptor here comes from a human donor in good health.

This clonotype showed up just once. The chain combines TRBV20-1 with TRBJ2-7; 9 bases line up with TRBD1. The junction had 16 bases not matched to a gene; V was cut back by 6 bases and J by 4 bases. Germline V gene data show CDR1 as DFQATT and CDR2 as SNEGSKA (reference sequence). CDR3 length: 16 amino acids. CDR3: CSASPPSGTGPYEQYF. CDR3 nucleotide sequence: TGCAGTGCCTCTCCTCCTTCGGGGACAGGGCCTTACGAGCAGTACTTC.

This rearrangement joins TRBV29-1 to TRBJ1-2; D ambiguous. V was clipped by 1 base and J by 1 base, with 1 base between them. CDR3 length: 11 amino acids. Germline values: CDR1 SQVTM, CDR2 ANQGSEA. DNA for the CDR3: TGCAGCGTTGAAGTTAACTATGGCTACACCTTC. Residues: CSVEVNYGYTF.